These 17 T cell receptor beta chains originate from one sample sequenced in a study of early T cells in non-severe SARS-CoV-2 infection. TCRdb fed the 5' RACE reads into MiXCR, producing one record per CDR3 protein. Of 45,000 to 75,000 distinct CDR3 sequences detected, around 12% appear once; the ten largest clones hold 4.5% to 6%. The sample taken for sequencing was whole blood. The receptors come from an adult who was a healthcare worker with PCR-confirmed SARS-CoV-2 infection or an uninfected control (not recorded which).

The chain has TRBV5-6 and TRBJ2-2; 15 nucleotides line up with TRBD2. V lost 4 bases and J lost 6; bases outside the gene matches: 16. This CDR3 is built from 20 residues. From germline, CDR1 is SGHDT and CDR2 YYEEEE. This CDR3 reads CASSRRGTSGRTQLAGELFF. The CDR3 nucleotides are TGTGCCAGCAGCCGACGAGGGACTAGCGGGAGGACCCAGCTCGCCGGGGAGCTGTTTTTT.

This clonotype was seen at least ten times. The chain combines TRBV6-1 with TRBJ2-6; D unclear. Germline V gives CDR1 MNHNS, CDR2 SASEGT. V lost 4 bases and J lost 4, with 11 bases in between. This CDR3 region has 15 residues. The CDR3 DNA is TGTGCCAGCAGTGGGGTCTCCTCGGGGGCCAACGTCCTGACTTTC. The encoded protein is CASSGVSSGANVLTF.

This rearrangement joins TRBV12-3 or TRBV12-4 to TRBJ2-7, with D possibly being TRBD2 (6 bases). The V end lost 5 bases, the J end lost 7 bases, and 18 bases lay between the germline ends. The CDR3 has 14 amino acids. This chain's CDR3 is CASSPRDWRGEQYF. As DNA, the CDR3 is TGTGCCAGCAGTCCCCGGGACTGGAGAGGGGAGCAGTACTTC.

This chain connects TRBV6-2 or TRBV6-3 to TRBJ2-7; 11 bases line up with TRBD2. J lost 0 bases, V lost 0 bases, and 4 bases had no gene match. This CDR3 region has 17 residues. Germline CDR1 and CDR2: MNHEY and SVGEGT. The CDR3, as DNA: TGTGCCAGCAGTTACTCTCCACTAGCGGGAGCCTCCTACGAGCAGTACTTC. This encodes CASSYSPLAGASYEQYF.

The V call is TRBV4-1, the J call TRBJ2-5; no clear D gene. Trimming cost V 5 bases and J 3 bases, with 13 bases left between them. This CDR3 has 14 residues. Germline assignment: CDR1 MGHRA and CDR2 YSYEKL. The CDR3 nucleotides are TGCGCCAGCAGCTCCCGGGCGGCCGAAGAGACCCAGTACTTC. This codes for CASSSRAAEETQYF.

The chain joins TRBV11-3 to TRBJ2-1; possible D gene TRBD1, 6 bases. The CDR3 extends over 13 amino acids. V was pared by 2 bases and J by 14 bases, with 16 bases between. CDR1 is SGHNT and CDR2 is YENEEA in the germline V gene. CDR3 sequence reads: CASSLTGLPGKFF. The DNA for the CDR3 is TGTGCCAGCAGCTTAACAGGGCTACCTGGGAAGTTCTTC.

This clonotype was observed a handful of times. The chain has TRBV11-2 and TRBJ2-7, with 7 bases identical to TRBD2. The CDR3 spans 14 residues. Per the germline V gene, CDR1 is SGHAT and CDR2 is FQNNGV. V dropped 5 bases and J dropped 2; count of bases not matched to a gene: 6. The CDR3 sequence: CASSRLSGTYEQYF. The DNA for the CDR3 is TGTGCCAGCAGCCGACTCAGCGGGACCTACGAGCAGTACTTC.

At least ten counts were recorded for this clonotype. The chain joins TRBV5-5 to TRBJ1-1; weak D call: TRBD1 (5 bases). Per the germline V gene, CDR1 is SGHKS and CDR2 is YYEKEE (reference sequence). There are 15 residues in the CDR3. The ends were cut back, 2 bases at V and 5 bases at J, with 16 bases in the middle. For the CDR3, the DNA is TGTGCCAGCAGCTTTCCCGGGCAGGGTGGGACTGAAGCTTTCTTT. This gives the protein CASSFPGQGGTEAFF.

This clonotype was seen more than once but under ten times. The rearrangement uses TRBV6-4 and TRBJ2-3; the match to TRBD2 covers 9 bases. CDR3 length: 16 residues. Germline loops: CDR1 MRHNA, CDR2 SNTAGT. Germline trimming cut 0 bases from V and 4 bases from J; bases unmatched to any gene: 5. The CDR3, as DNA: TGTGCCAGCAGTGACTCGAGTAGCGGGGGATCAGATACGCAGTATTTT. It specifies CASSDSSSGGSDTQYF.

This clonotype was found many times. The V gene is TRBV29-1, the J gene TRBJ2-1; 11 nucleotides line up with TRBD2. The CDR3 runs to 16 residues. Trimming at V came to 6 bases and at J to 7 bases, leaving 14 bases not matched to a gene. Germline assignment: CDR1 SQVTM and CDR2 ANQGSEA. CDR3 nucleotide sequence: TGCAGCGTACCTGATAGACTAGCGGGACTTTCGAATGAGCAGTTCTTC. Amino acid sequence: CSVPDRLAGLSNEQFF.

Ten or more counts support this clonotype. CDR3 amino acids: CAISDSGWTSATDTQYF. Here the CDR3 DNA reads TGTGCCATCAGTGATTCTGGGTGGACTAGCGCCACAGATACGCAGTATTTT. The chain combines TRBV10-3 with TRBJ2-3, with 9 bases lining up with TRBD2. With V trimmed by 3 bases and J by 2 bases, 9 bases remained unmatched. Germline-derived CDR1 and CDR2 are ENHRY and SYGVKD. The CDR3 extends over 17 amino acids.

This clonotype has ten or more counts. The chain uses TRBV7-2 and TRBJ2-7; TRBD1 matches 8 bases. V shed 4 bases and J 5 bases; nucleotides not matched to a gene: 7. CDR1 is SGHTA, CDR2 FQGNSA, per germline. The CDR3 has 14 residues. The CDR3 region is CASSSRTGINEQYF. The CDR3 DNA reads as TGTGCCAGCAGCTCGCGGACAGGGATCAACGAGCAGTACTTC. Supplemented by reference TRBV7-2 and TRBJ2-7, the full variable domain reads GAGVSQSPSNKVTEKGKDVELRCDPISGHTALYWYRQSLGQGLEFLIYFQGNSAPDKSGLPSDRFSAERTGGSVSTLTIQRTQQEDSAVYLCASSSRTGINEQYFGPGTRLTVT.

This clonotype turned up a few times. The chain has TRBV4-1 and TRBJ1-4; 10 bases align to TRBD1. The CDR3 is made up of 14 amino acids. Trimming removed 3 bases from V and 6 bases from J; junction bases left unmatched: 1. Germline V gene lookup returns CDR1 MGHRA and CDR2 YSYEKL. The CDR3 is CASSHGTGDEKLFF. DNA of the CDR3: TGCGCCAGCAGCCACGGGACAGGGGATGAAAAACTGTTTTTT.

This clonotype has just one count. V is TRBV12-3 or TRBV12-4 and J is TRBJ2-7; D assignment may be TRBD1 or TRBD2 (5 bases each). V was cut by 6 bases and J by 6 bases, with 15 bases left in between. The CDR3 spans 13 residues. CDR3 sequence reads: CASSRGTTGEQYF. Written as DNA, the CDR3 is TGTGCCAGCAGCCGAGGGACCACTGGCGAGCAGTACTTC.

This clonotype was seen at least ten times. The rearrangement links TRBV7-9 to TRBJ1-1; D is possibly TRBD1 (5 bases). The CDR3 spans 14 residues. The ends were cut back, 4 bases at V and 8 bases at J, with 17 bases in the middle. The germline V gene has CDR1 SEHNR and CDR2 FQNEAQ (reference sequence). CDR3 sequence reads: CASSSWEGKSEAFF. The CDR3 DNA is TGTGCCAGCAGCTCATGGGAGGGGAAATCGGAAGCTTTCTTT.

There are a few counts of this clonotype. The chain has TRBV11-2 and TRBJ2-7, with 7 bases aligning to TRBD1. Trimming at V came to 4 bases and at J to 5 bases, leaving 14 bases not matched to a gene. CDR3 length: 16 amino acids. Germline V gene lookup returns CDR1 SGHAT and CDR2 FQNNGV. The CDR3 loop reads CASSSGTWDRSNEQYF. The CDR3 DNA follows: TGTGCCAGCAGCTCCGGAACCTGGGACAGAAGCAACGAGCAGTACTTC.

This clonotype was seen more than once but under ten times. The genes are TRBV7-2 and TRBJ2-7; no reliable D call. CDR1 is SGHTA, CDR2 FQGNSA, per germline. V was clipped by 2 bases and J by 6 bases, with 8 bases between them. The length of the CDR3 is 12 residues. CDR3 region: CASSLIGAEQYF. Written as DNA, the CDR3 is TGTGCCAGCAGCTTAATTGGTGCCGAGCAGTACTTC.